Below, 26 T cell receptor beta chains from the same sample are listed, as sequenced in a study of blood T cell repertoires in COVID-19. The table came from immunoSEQ multiplex PCR; TCRdb's copy has only in-frame clones and leaves some out. The sample holds 100,000 to 120,000 clones, 85% to 90% seen once. Sequencing was done on a sample of peripheral blood. The receptors here all came from a woman between 50 and 59 years old with acute or convalescent COVID-19.

V and J are TRBV10-3 and TRBJ1-1; possibly TRBD1 for D (6 bases). Looked up from germline, CDR1 is ENHRY and CDR2 is SYGVKD. Between the trimmed V and J ends, which lost 2 bases and 5 bases, there was a span of 18 bases. The CDR3 totals 16 residues. DNA for the CDR3: TGTGCCATCAGTGAGCTTAAAACGACAGGAGGAACTGAAGCTTTCTTT. Its protein product is CAISELKTTGGTEAFF.

The genes are TRBV7-9 and TRBJ1-3; 10 bases match TRBD1. The CDR3 is 14 residues long. V shed 5 bases and J 9 bases; nucleotides not matched to a gene: 7. CDR1 is SEHNR and CDR2 is FQNEAQ in the germline V gene (reference sequence). Written as DNA, the CDR3 is TGTGCCAGCAGCCCTGGGACAGGGGTGATCACCATATATTTT. Amino acids: CASSPGTGVITIYF.

This chain connects TRBV18 to TRBJ2-1; TRBD2 aligns across 7 bases. This CDR3 is 13 amino acids long. Germline assignment: CDR1 KGHSH and CDR2 LQKENI. The J segment lost 3 bases and the V segment lost 7 bases, leaving 3 bases of the junction unmatched. Here the CDR3 reads CASFRDYYNEQFF. The CDR3, as DNA: TGTGCCAGCTTTAGGGACTACTACAATGAGCAGTTCTTC.

The genes are TRBV19 and TRBJ2-1, with a tentative D call TRBD2 (5 bases). The germline V and J ends were trimmed by 6 bases and 3 bases, with 9 bases remaining between them. The CDR3 sequence is 13 residues long. Per the germline V gene, CDR1 is LNHDA and CDR2 is SQIVND (reference sequence). Here the CDR3 DNA reads TGTGCCAGTAGCTTGAGCGGCTACAATGAGCAGTTCTTC. Its translation is CASSLSGYNEQFF.

V is TRBV10-3 and J is TRBJ2-1; 7 nucleotides align to TRBD2. The CDR3 sequence is 18 residues long. Germline V gene lookup returns CDR1 ENHRY and CDR2 SYGVKD. J lost 0 bases, V lost 10 bases, and 18 bases had no gene match. CDR3 protein: CATIPGGRSTPSYNEQFF. Here the CDR3 DNA reads TGTGCCACCATTCCGGGGGGACGGTCGACACCCTCCTACAATGAGCAGTTCTTC.

This clone appeared once. This chain connects TRBV2 to TRBJ2-7; D gene uncertain. Germline V gene data show CDR1 as SNHLY and CDR2 as FYNNEI. CDR3 length: 13 residues. V was shortened by 2 bases and J by 1 base, with 6 bases between the two germline ends. The CDR3 protein is CASSESVSYEQYF. Here the CDR3 DNA reads TGTGCCAGCAGTGAATCGGTTTCCTACGAGCAGTACTTC.

The chain carries TRBV7-9 and TRBJ2-2; TRBD2 might be the D (5 bases). Per germline, CDR1 SEHNR and CDR2 FQNEAQ (reference sequence). V lost 1 base and J lost 4, with 10 bases in between. CDR3 length equals 15 residues. CDR3 amino acids: CASSLGSTTTGELFF. CDR3 in DNA: TGTGCCAGCAGCTTAGGGTCGACTACCACCGGGGAGCTGTTTTTT.

V is TRBV19 and J is TRBJ1-1; D is unresolved. Germline CDR1 reads LNHDA; CDR2 reads SQIVND (reference sequence). The CDR3 has 11 amino acids. V dropped 6 bases and J dropped 7 bases, with 9 bases sitting between them. CDR3 in DNA: TGTGCCAGTAGCCGCGGGATTGAAGCTTTCTTT. Translated: CASSRGIEAFF. Drawing the rest from reference TRBV19 and TRBJ1-1, the complete variable domain is DGGITQSPKYLFRKEGQNVTLSCEQNLNHDAMYWYRQDPGQGLRLIYYSQIVNDFQKGDIAEGYSVSREKKESFPLTVTSAQKNPTAFYLCASSRGIEAFFGQGTRLTVV.

The chain carries TRBV19 and TRBJ2-3; 7 nucleotides match TRBD1. The V segment lost 6 bases and the J segment 7 bases; nucleotides outside the gene matches: 10. Germline CDR1 LNHDA, CDR2 SQIVND (reference sequence). The CDR3 runs to 14 residues. CDR3 residues: CASSLDRALNTQYF. DNA for the CDR3: TGTGCCAGTAGCCTCGACAGGGCCTTGAATACGCAGTATTTT.

CDR3 nucleotides: TGTGCCAGCAGTCTAAGGGGGTCGGAAGGACCGAACACTGAAGCTTTCTTT. Translation: CASSLRGSEGPNTEAFF. The chain carries TRBV27 and TRBJ1-1; TRBD1 might be the D (6 bases). CDR3 length: 17 amino acids. Per the germline V gene, CDR1 is MNHEY and CDR2 is SMNVEV (reference sequence). V dropped 5 bases and J dropped 1 base, with 20 bases sitting between them.

V usage is TRBV7-8 and J usage is TRBJ1-6; TRBD1 is a possible D gene (5 bases). Trimming took 3 bases from V and 5 from J, leaving 14 bases between them. Germline assignment: CDR1 SGHVS and CDR2 FQNEAQ. The CDR3 is 16 residues long. As DNA, the CDR3 is TGTGCCAGCAGCTTGGGGATACCGACAGATAATTCACCCCTCCACTTT. This translates into CASSLGIPTDNSPLHF.

The chain employs TRBV5-1 and TRBJ2-7; D call uncertain. V gave up 0 bases and J gave up 0 bases, with 10 bases separating them. Germline loops: CDR1 SGHRS, CDR2 YFSETQ. The CDR3 consists of 15 residues. The CDR3 is CASSLGSGRSYEQYF. CDR3 sequence (DNA): TGCGCCAGCAGCTTGGGATCGGGTCGCTCCTACGAGCAGTACTTC.

The rearrangement uses TRBV2 and TRBJ1-2, with a tentative D call TRBD1 (6 bases). Germline-derived CDR1 and CDR2 are SNHLY and FYNNEI. V gave up 6 bases and J gave up 7 bases, with 18 bases separating them. CDR3 length equals 14 residues. CDR3 loop: CASRQGPKEGGYTF. CDR3 sequence (DNA): TGTGCCAGCAGACAGGGCCCGAAAGAGGGTGGCTACACCTTC.

This clone has a single count. This chain links TRBV25-1 with TRBJ2-7, with 12 bases identical to TRBD1. CDR3 length: 14 amino acids. Trimming cost V 4 bases and J 9 bases; bases outside gene matches: 7. Per the germline V gene, CDR1 is MGHDK and CDR2 is SYGVNS. The CDR3 loop reads CASSAPGQGAPQYF. The CDR3 DNA is TGTGCCAGCAGTGCACCGGGACAGGGGGCCCCGCAGTACTTC.

The chain has TRBV30 and TRBJ1-1; D is undetermined. The V end lost 1 base, the J end lost 2 bases, and 8 bases lay between the germline ends. Germline V gives CDR1 GTSNPN, CDR2 SVGIG (reference sequence). This CDR3 is 13 amino acids long. CDR3 DNA sequence: TGTGCCTGGAGTGACAGCCCAAACACTGAAGCTTTCTTT. This codes for CAWSDSPNTEAFF.

The chain links TRBV7-9 to TRBJ2-3; 7 nucleotides match TRBD2. Trimming took 3 bases from V and 6 from J; bases not matched to a gene: 3. The CDR3 length is 13 residues. Germline CDR1 and CDR2: SEHNR and FQNEAQ (reference sequence). The DNA for the CDR3 is TGTGCCAGCAGCTTCGGGACTAATGATACGCAGTATTTT. This translates into CASSFGTNDTQYF.

J is TRBJ1-2 and V is TRBV5-1; 9 bases are a match to TRBD1. This CDR3 has 14 amino acids. CDR1 is SGHRS and CDR2 is YFSETQ in the germline V gene. Trimming took 4 bases from V and 7 from J; bases not matched to a gene: 8. CDR3 loop: CASSMGQGWPGYTF. DNA of the CDR3: TGCGCCAGCAGCATGGGACAGGGCTGGCCTGGCTACACCTTC. Full variable domain (missing parts from reference TRBV5-1 and TRBJ1-2): KAGVTQTPRYLIKTRGQQVTLSCSPISGHRSVSWYQQTPGQGLQFLFEYFSETQRNKGNFPGRFSGRQFSNSRSEMNVSTLELGDSALYLCASSMGQGWPGYTFGSGTRLTVV.

The V gene is TRBV27, the J gene TRBJ1-2; weak D call: TRBD1 (5 bases). Germline V gene sequence: CDR1 MNHEY, CDR2 SMNVEV (reference sequence). Trimming took off 6 bases at V and 4 bases at J, with 21 bases between the two ends. CDR3 length: 16 residues. CDR3: CASSPSAGPASYGYTF. Here the CDR3 DNA reads TGTGCCAGCAGCCCCTCAGCGGGGCCGGCTTCCTATGGCTACACCTTC.

This rearrangement joins TRBV15 to TRBJ1-4; D gene ambiguous. V was cut by 3 bases and J by 0 bases, with 8 bases left in between. CDR1 is LNHNV and CDR2 is YYDKDF in the germline V gene (reference sequence). The CDR3 is made up of 15 amino acids. CDR3 loop: CATSSSLATNEKLFF. CDR3 coding DNA: TGTGCCACCAGCAGCTCTCTTGCAACTAATGAAAAACTGTTTTTT.

The chain is built from TRBV19 and TRBJ1-3; D unclear. This CDR3 contains 11 residues. Germline CDR1 and CDR2: LNHDA and SQIVND (reference sequence). Trimming pared 8 bases from V and 0 bases from J, leaving 2 bases between. CDR3 nucleotide sequence: TGTGCCAGTCTCTCTGGAAACACCATATATTTT. This gives the protein CASLSGNTIYF.

The genes are TRBV30 and TRBJ1-4; TRBD1 matches at 9 bases. Per the germline V gene, CDR1 is GTSNPN and CDR2 is SVGIG (reference sequence). The J segment lost 3 bases and the V segment lost 4 bases, leaving 3 bases of the junction unmatched. The CDR3 loop spans 14 amino acids. The CDR3 DNA sequence: TGTGCCTGGAAACAGGGGGCAGCTAATGAAAAACTGTTTTTT. Translating it yields CAWKQGAANEKLFF.

J is TRBJ1-1 and V is TRBV3-1 (or the pseudogene TRBV3-2); D may be TRBD1 (5 bases). This CDR3 is built from 15 residues. V lost 0 bases and J 4 bases, leaving 12 bases between the germline ends. Per germline, CDR1 LGHDT and CDR2 YNNKEL (reference sequence). The CDR3 spells CASSQESRVGTEAFF. The CDR3 nucleotides read TGTGCCAGCAGCCAAGAGTCCAGGGTGGGCACTGAAGCTTTCTTT.

This clone appeared a single time. The chain has TRBV24-1 and TRBJ2-3, with 15 bases fitting TRBD2. The CDR3 is made up of 16 amino acids. CDR1 and CDR2 (germline): KGHDR, SFDVKD. V shed 5 bases, J shed 4 bases, and the junction held 3 bases outside the gene matches. This CDR3 reads CATSGGLAGGSDTQYF. The CDR3 nucleotides read TGTGCCACCAGTGGAGGACTAGCGGGGGGGTCAGATACGCAGTATTTT.

The rearrangement uses TRBV7-2 and TRBJ2-3; D may be TRBD2 (5 bases). The germline V and J ends were trimmed by 3 bases and 2 bases, with 9 bases remaining between them. CDR3 length equals 14 residues. The germline V gene encodes CDR1 SGHTA and CDR2 FQGNSA. The CDR3 is CASSFEDFTDTQYF. Written as DNA, the CDR3 is TGTGCCAGCAGCTTCGAGGACTTCACAGATACGCAGTATTTT.

V and J are TRBV12-3 or TRBV12-4 and TRBJ2-3; the match to TRBD2 covers 7 bases. The CDR3 spans 13 residues. Trimming took 7 bases from V and 4 from J; bases not matched to a gene: 5. CDR3 sequence (DNA): TGTGCCAGCACTCGGGGGGTGGCAGATACGCAGTATTTT. It specifies CASTRGVADTQYF.

This CDR3 is CAWRGQIQETQYF. DNA for the CDR3: TGTGCCTGGAGGGGACAGATCCAAGAGACCCAGTACTTC. The chain employs TRBV30 and TRBJ2-5; 7 positions match TRBD1. Trimming at V came to 3 bases and at J to 1 base, leaving 2 bases not matched to a gene. Germline CDR1 GTSNPN, CDR2 SVGIG (reference sequence). CDR3 length: 13 residues. The full variable domain, in which reference TRBV30 and TRBJ2-5 provide the parts outside the CDR3, is SQTIHQWPATLVQPVGSPLSLECTVEGTSNPNLYWYRQAAGRGLQLLFYSVGIGQISSEVPQNLSASRPQDRQFILSSKKLLLSDSGFYLCAWRGQIQETQYFGPGTRLLVL.